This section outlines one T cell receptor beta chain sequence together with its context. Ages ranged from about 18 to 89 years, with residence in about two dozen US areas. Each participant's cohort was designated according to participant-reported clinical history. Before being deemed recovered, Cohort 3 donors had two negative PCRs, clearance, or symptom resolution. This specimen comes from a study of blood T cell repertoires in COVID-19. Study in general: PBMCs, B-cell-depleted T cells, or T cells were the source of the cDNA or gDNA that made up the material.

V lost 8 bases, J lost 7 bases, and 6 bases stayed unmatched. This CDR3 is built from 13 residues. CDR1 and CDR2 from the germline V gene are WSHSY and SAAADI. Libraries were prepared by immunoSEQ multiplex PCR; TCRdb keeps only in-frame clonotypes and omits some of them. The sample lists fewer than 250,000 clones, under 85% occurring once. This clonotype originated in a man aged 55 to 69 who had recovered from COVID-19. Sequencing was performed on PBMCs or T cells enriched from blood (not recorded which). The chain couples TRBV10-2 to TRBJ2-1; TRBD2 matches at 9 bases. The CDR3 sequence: CASGRGGGNEQFF. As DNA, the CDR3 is TGCGCCAGCGGGCGCGGGGGGGGGAATGAGCAGTTCTTC.